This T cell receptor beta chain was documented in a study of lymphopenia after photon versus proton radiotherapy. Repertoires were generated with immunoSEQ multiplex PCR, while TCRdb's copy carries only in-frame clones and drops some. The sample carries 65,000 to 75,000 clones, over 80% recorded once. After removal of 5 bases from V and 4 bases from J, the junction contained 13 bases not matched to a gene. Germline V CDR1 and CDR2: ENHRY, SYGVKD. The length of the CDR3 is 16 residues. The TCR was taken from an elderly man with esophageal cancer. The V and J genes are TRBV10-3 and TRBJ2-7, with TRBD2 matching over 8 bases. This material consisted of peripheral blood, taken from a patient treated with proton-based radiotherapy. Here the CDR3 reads CAISLPPAGGSYEQYF. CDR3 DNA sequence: TGTGCCATCAGTCTCCCTCCGGCGGGAGGCTCGTACGAGCAGTACTTC.